The 17 T cell receptor beta chains in this list originate from one sample, sequenced in a study of T cell changes during pregnancy in multiple sclerosis. Sequencing was performed with immunoSEQ multiplex PCR; in TCRdb, only in-frame clones are kept and a portion is missing. The sample shows 45,000 or so clones, approximately 92% of them seen only once. The specimen was CD8+ T cells from peripheral blood mononuclear cells, collected after pregnancy. The receptor source for this set is a female donor with multiple sclerosis, enrolled in a pregnancy study.

V and J are TRBV19 and TRBJ1-5, with D possibly being TRBD1 (5 bases). V was pared by 5 bases and J by 4 bases, with 6 bases between. The germline V gene has CDR1 LNHDA and CDR2 SQIVND (reference sequence). The CDR3 spans 12 residues. The CDR3 DNA reads TGTGCCAGTAGTCAGGGAAATCAGCCCCAGCATTTT. It specifies CASSQGNQPQHF.

J is TRBJ1-1 and V is TRBV30, with D tentatively TRBD1 (6 bases). This CDR3 has 14 residues. V was shortened by 3 bases and J by 1 base, with 12 bases between the two germline ends. Looked up from germline, CDR1 is GTSNPN and CDR2 is SVGIG (reference sequence). The DNA of the CDR3 is TGTGCCTGGAGCGAAACAGGGAAGAACACTGAAGCTTTCTTT. Its protein product is CAWSETGKNTEAFF.

The chain couples TRBV29-1 to TRBJ2-7; 7 bases match TRBD1. V gave up 6 bases and J gave up 0 bases; unmatched junction bases: 2. The CDR3 loop spans 12 amino acids. Germline-derived CDR1 and CDR2 are SQVTM and ANQGSEA. The CDR3 loop is CSVRDSSYEQYF. As DNA, the CDR3 is TGCAGCGTCAGGGACAGCTCCTACGAGCAGTACTTC.

The chain employs TRBV6-1 and TRBJ2-1; TRBD1 might be the D (6 bases). The CDR3 runs to 15 residues. Trimming took 5 bases from V and 6 from J, leaving 17 bases between them. Germline CDR1 reads MNHNS; CDR2 reads SASEGT. In nucleotides, the CDR3 is TGTGCCAGCAGTACAGGGCCCTCTCCCCTCAATGAGCAGTTCTTC. Residues: CASSTGPSPLNEQFF.

J is TRBJ1-2 and V is TRBV4-1; TRBD1 matches at 7 bases. The CDR3 is made up of 14 amino acids. The germline V gene encodes CDR1 MGHRA and CDR2 YSYEKL. Trimming at V came to 8 bases and at J to 6 bases, leaving 12 bases not matched to a gene. The CDR3 spells CASGYPDRVHGYTF. CDR3 sequence (DNA): TGCGCCAGCGGATACCCCGACAGGGTCCATGGCTACACCTTC.

The chain uses TRBV27 and TRBJ2-7; 7 nucleotides line up with TRBD1. The ends lost 7 bases at V and 4 bases at J; junction bases unmatched: 7. The germline CDR1 and CDR2 sequences are MNHEY and SMNVEV (reference sequence). The CDR3 contains 13 residues. This chain's CDR3 is CASTGQDPYEQYF. Written as DNA, the CDR3 is TGTGCCAGCACCGGACAGGACCCTTACGAGCAGTACTTC.

Written as DNA, the CDR3 is TGTGCCAGTAGTTGGTATCGTCCAGGCGCTATGATTGCAACTAATGAAAAACTGTTTTTT. Translated, it gives CASSWYRPGAMIATNEKLFF. The chain carries TRBV19 and TRBJ1-4; D is unresolved. The ends were cut back, 5 bases at V and 0 bases at J, with 25 bases in the middle. The CDR3 is made up of 20 amino acids. Germline CDR1 reads LNHDA; CDR2 reads SQIVND (reference sequence).

This chain links TRBV10-3 with TRBJ2-1; tentatively, D is TRBD2 (5 bases). V was shortened by 2 bases and J by 2 bases, with 13 bases between the two germline ends. The CDR3 runs to 16 residues. The germline gives CDR1 ENHRY, CDR2 SYGVKD. The CDR3 DNA follows: TGTGCCATCAGTGAGCCACTAGAGGGCCCCTACAATGAGCAGTTCTTC. Translation: CAISEPLEGPYNEQFF.

The V and J genes are TRBV4-2 and TRBJ1-1, with TRBD1 identical over 8 bases. CDR3 size: 17 residues. With V trimmed by 2 bases and J by 0 bases, 8 bases remained unmatched. Per the germline V gene, CDR1 is LGHNA and CDR2 is YNFKEQ. The CDR3 region has the DNA TGTGCCAGCAGCCAAAGGACAGGGATAGGAATGAACACTGAAGCTTTCTTT. It specifies CASSQRTGIGMNTEAFF.

A single count supports this clone. The chain couples TRBV5-6 to TRBJ2-1; possibly TRBD2 for D (6 bases). V was clipped by 9 bases and J by 0 bases, with 19 bases between them. The germline V gene has CDR1 SGHDT and CDR2 YYEEEE. The CDR3 is 16 amino acids. CDR3 bases: TGTGCCACCGCCGGTTTCCGGGAGAGCTCCTACAATGAGCAGTTCTTC. Amino acids: CATAGFRESSYNEQFF.

The rearrangement uses TRBV6-6 and TRBJ2-5, with D possibly TRBD1 on 6 matching bases. V was clipped by 3 bases and J by 3 bases, with 8 bases between them. This CDR3 has 13 residues. Per the germline V gene, CDR1 is MNHNY and CDR2 is SVGAGI (reference sequence). As DNA, the CDR3 is TGTGCCAGCAGTTATGCAGGGGAAGAGACCCAGTACTTC. Protein product: CASSYAGEETQYF.

The chain has TRBV5-6 and TRBJ1-5, with D perhaps TRBD1 (6 bases). This CDR3 is 16 amino acids long. CDR1 is SGHDT, CDR2 YYEEEE, per germline. The ends were cut back, 4 bases at V and 7 bases at J, with 21 bases in the middle. The CDR3 protein is CASSPSTNRARQPQHF. The CDR3 nucleotides are TGTGCCAGCAGCCCGAGCACAAACAGGGCACGCCAGCCCCAGCATTTT.

The chain has TRBV7-7 and TRBJ2-7; tentatively, D is TRBD2 (5 bases). Trimming left V 1 base short and J 3 bases short, with 13 bases between. Germline lookup yields CDR1 SSHAT and CDR2 FNYEAQ (reference sequence). The CDR3 extends over 15 amino acids. The CDR3 loop is CASSLGSGPGYEQYF. CDR3 DNA sequence: TGTGCCAGCAGCTTAGGAAGCGGACCCGGCTACGAGCAGTACTTC.

V and J are TRBV29-1 and TRBJ2-7, with TRBD1 identical over 10 bases. The CDR3 consists of 16 residues. Germline lookup yields CDR1 SQVTM and CDR2 ANQGSEA. V shed 6 bases, J shed 4 bases, and the junction held 15 bases outside the gene matches. The CDR3 loop reads CSVENPTGGGLYEQYF. The CDR3 region has the DNA TGCAGCGTAGAAAACCCGACAGGGGGCGGTCTTTACGAGCAGTACTTC.

The V and J genes are TRBV27 and TRBJ1-2; D is possibly TRBD1 (6 bases). V was cut by 6 bases and J by 6 bases, with 20 bases left in between. The CDR3 is made up of 15 amino acids. CDR1 and CDR2 (germline): MNHEY, SMNVEV (reference sequence). CDR3 nucleotide sequence: TGTGCCAGCAGCTGGGACCCGACAGGCGGACATGGCTACACCTTC. Protein: CASSWDPTGGHGYTF.

The genes are TRBV11-2 and TRBJ2-7; 9 bases map to TRBD2. CDR1 is SGHAT, CDR2 FQNNGV, per germline. CDR3 size: 14 residues. J gave up 0 bases and V 7 bases, and 4 bases lay outside the gene matches. CDR3 in DNA: TGTGCCAGCACGCGCGGGGGGGCCTCCTACGAGCAGTACTTC. Its protein product is CASTRGGASYEQYF.

Only a few counts were recorded for this clone. The V gene is TRBV6-5, the J gene TRBJ2-3, with a weak D call TRBD2 (5 bases). The germline CDR1 and CDR2 sequences are MNHEY and SVGAGI. Trimming pared 2 bases from V and 2 bases from J, leaving 8 bases between. The CDR3 sequence is 14 residues long. The CDR3 DNA is TGTGCCAGCAGTTACGGGGAGACCACAGATACGCAGTATTTT. This sequence encodes CASSYGETTDTQYF.